The 32 T cell receptor beta chains presented below share a single source sample, sequenced in a study of cytomegalovirus exposure and HLA in healthy donors. Both 60 Vbeta primers and 13 Jbeta primers went into the PCR. Generated by immunoSEQ multiplex PCR, the TCRdb table keeps only in-frame clones and is missing some. In all, the sample yields under 130,000 clones. Sequences were obtained from PBMCs. The receptor source for this set is a man aged 35 to 55 in good health and CMV-seronegative.

This chain joins TRBV18 and TRBJ1-5; TRBD1 matches 12 bases. In germline, CDR1 is KGHSH, CDR2 LQKENI. This CDR3 has 17 residues. V was pared by 2 bases and J by 6 bases, with 8 bases of the junction left unmatched. The CDR3 nucleotides are TGTGCCAGCTCACCAGGCTTAGGGACAGGGGGCATTCAGCCCCAGCATTTT. It specifies CASSPGLGTGGIQPQHF.

This sequence joins TRBV19 and TRBJ1-5, with D possibly matching TRBD1 (5 bases). Trimming shortened V by 10 bases and J by 4 bases, and 14 bases separated the two germline ends. The CDR3 covers 13 residues. The germline gives CDR1 LNHDA, CDR2 SQIVND (reference sequence). The CDR3 spells CATMGGGNQPQHF. CDR3 DNA: TGTGCCACCATGGGGGGGGGTAATCAGCCCCAGCATTTT.

J is TRBJ1-3 and V is TRBV10-3; tentatively, D is TRBD1 (5 bases). The CDR3 length is 14 residues. Trimming cost V 4 bases and J 0 bases, with 7 bases left between them. Germline CDR1 and CDR2: ENHRY and SYGVKD. The CDR3 DNA follows: TGTGCCATCAGTGCAGGGATCTCTGGAAACACCATATATTTT. Its translation: CAISAGISGNTIYF.

This chain links TRBV6-5 with TRBJ1-4; D is possibly TRBD1 (5 bases). Germline lookup yields CDR1 MNHEY and CDR2 SVGAGI. This CDR3 has 16 amino acids. V lost 0 bases and J 4 bases, leaving 12 bases between the germline ends. CDR3 amino acids: CASSYSIGGVNEKLFF. CDR3 sequence (DNA): TGTGCCAGCAGTTACTCAATTGGGGGGGTTAATGAAAAACTGTTTTTT.

The chain couples TRBV5-1 to TRBJ2-7; TRBD2 matches 16 bases. The CDR3 runs 16 residues. Germline values: CDR1 SGHRS, CDR2 YFSETQ. V dropped 7 bases and J dropped 6; count of bases not matched to a gene: 10. The CDR3 region is CASRPGLAGGPGEQYF. The CDR3 nucleotides are TGCGCCAGCCGACCGGGACTAGCGGGAGGGCCGGGCGAGCAGTACTTC.

The chain links TRBV18 to TRBJ1-1, with 7 nucleotides matching TRBD1. This CDR3 spans 16 amino acids. The J segment lost 8 bases and the V segment lost 2 bases, leaving 14 bases of the junction unmatched. Per the germline V gene, CDR1 is KGHSH and CDR2 is LQKENI. CDR3 amino acids: CASSPTSGQIIQEAFF. As DNA, the CDR3 is TGTGCCAGCTCACCAACCTCGGGACAGATTATTCAGGAAGCTTTCTTT.

The CDR3 reads CASSLGRSGTGVLEQYF. The CDR3 nucleotides are TGTGCCAGCAGCTTGGGCAGGTCCGGGACAGGGGTCCTCGAGCAGTACTTC. The rearrangement joins TRBV5-4 to TRBJ2-7, with TRBD1 matching 10 bases. J lost 6 bases, V lost 0 bases, and 12 bases had no gene match. This CDR3 has 17 amino acids. CDR1 and CDR2 from the germline V gene are SGHNT and YYREEE (reference sequence).

The chain employs TRBV27 and TRBJ2-3, with TRBD1 identical over 12 bases. This CDR3 contains 16 residues. The J segment lost 5 bases and the V segment lost 3 bases, leaving 6 bases of the junction unmatched. Germline V gives CDR1 MNHEY, CDR2 SMNVEV (reference sequence). CDR3 sequence reads: CASSLSGQGAVDTQYF. CDR3 nucleotide sequence: TGTGCCAGCAGTTTGTCGGGACAGGGGGCTGTAGATACGCAGTATTTT.

The genes are TRBV30 and TRBJ2-7, with a possible D match to TRBD1 (5 bases). The CDR3 is made up of 17 amino acids. CDR1 GTSNPN and CDR2 SVGIG come from the germline V gene (reference sequence). Trimming removed 2 bases from V and 6 bases from J, with 26 bases in between. The CDR3 reads CAWSPQGRAGKGLEQYF. CDR3 nucleotide sequence: TGTGCCTGGAGTCCTCAGGGTCGGGCAGGAAAAGGCCTCGAGCAGTACTTC.

J is TRBJ1-2 and V is TRBV28; TRBD1 might be the D (5 bases). CDR3 length: 12 amino acids. Per germline, CDR1 MDHEN and CDR2 SYDVKM. V was trimmed by 8 bases and J by 4 bases, leaving 11 bases between them. The CDR3: CASAFGAYGYTF. In nucleotides, the CDR3 is TGTGCCAGCGCCTTTGGGGCCTATGGCTACACCTTC.

This chain links TRBV2 with TRBJ1-2; possibly TRBD1 for D (6 bases). V lost 5 bases and J lost 5, with 15 bases in between. Germline CDR1 SNHLY, CDR2 FYNNEI. The CDR3 length is 14 residues. CDR3 DNA: TGTGCCAGCAGTTACAGCACAGGGCCTTATGGCTACACCTTC. Translation: CASSYSTGPYGYTF.

The chain uses TRBV13 and TRBJ2-3; 9 bases are a match to TRBD1. The CDR3 extends over 14 amino acids. V was pared by 10 bases and J by 4 bases, with 9 bases of the junction left unmatched. The germline gives CDR1 PRHDT, CDR2 FYEKMQ (reference sequence). CDR3 sequence: CATSDRGGPDTQYF. CDR3 DNA: TGTGCCACCTCGGACAGGGGAGGTCCAGATACGCAGTATTTT.

V usage is TRBV19 and J usage is TRBJ2-7, with D maybe TRBD1 (6 bases). The CDR3 length is 15 residues. The germline gives CDR1 LNHDA, CDR2 SQIVND (reference sequence). V gave up 3 bases and J gave up 3 bases, with 15 bases separating them. The CDR3 DNA reads TGTGCCAGTAGTATGTCGGCAGGGGTTGGCTACGAGCAGTACTTC. This encodes CASSMSAGVGYEQYF.

To note about this clone: Within the sample, other DNA sequences also encode this same CDR3. CDR3 in amino acids: CASSFPLQSGGVTDTQYF. The DNA of the CDR3 is TGTGCCAGCAGCTTCCCATTACAAAGTGGGGGCGTCACAGATACGCAGTATTTT. The chain joins TRBV7-6 to TRBJ2-3; perhaps TRBD1 as D (6 bases). The CDR3 spans 18 residues. Trimming left V 3 bases short and J 2 bases short, with 21 bases between. Looked up from germline, CDR1 is SGHVS and CDR2 is FNYEAQ.

The chain is built from TRBV9 and TRBJ1-4; 8 bases fit TRBD1. CDR1 is SGDLS and CDR2 is YYNGEE in the germline V gene. The CDR3 is made up of 15 amino acids. The J segment lost 8 bases and the V segment lost 4 bases, leaving 10 bases of the junction unmatched. The CDR3 sequence: CASSSGQGAGEKLFF. The CDR3 region has the DNA TGTGCCAGCAGCTCAGGGCAGGGGGCGGGAGAAAAACTGTTTTTT.

The rearrangement links TRBV7-8 to TRBJ1-1; D ambiguous. The CDR3 covers 16 residues. V was pared by 1 base and J by 0 bases, with 12 bases between. The germline V gene has CDR1 SGHVS and CDR2 FQNEAQ. The CDR3 DNA reads as TGTGCCAGCAGCTTAGGAGCGAGGAGTTTGAACACTGAAGCTTTCTTT. It encodes CASSLGARSLNTEAFF.

The rearrangement joins TRBV5-6 to TRBJ2-7; 8 nucleotides line up with TRBD1. The germline gives CDR1 SGHDT, CDR2 YYEEEE. The CDR3 totals 14 residues. J lost 6 bases, V lost 1 base, and 6 bases had no gene match. The CDR3 coding sequence is TGTGCCAGCAGCTTGACGGACAGGGTGGGCGAGCAGTACTTC. As protein: CASSLTDRVGEQYF. The variable domain in full, completed from reference TRBV5-6 and TRBJ2-7, reads DAGVTQSPTHLIKTRGQQVTLRCSPKSGHDTVSWYQQALGQGPQFIFQYYEEEERQRGNFPDRFSGHQFPNYSSELNVNALLLGDSALYLCASSLTDRVGEQYFGPGTRLTVT.

The chain uses TRBV5-4 and TRBJ2-7; perhaps TRBD2 as D (6 bases). The length of the CDR3 is 13 residues. CDR1 and CDR2 from the germline V gene are SGHNT and YYREEE (reference sequence). Trimming shortened V by 0 bases and J by 13 bases, and 17 bases separated the two germline ends. The CDR3 sequence: CASSLGNGRGVYF. In nucleotides, the CDR3 is TGTGCCAGCAGCTTGGGAAACGGGAGAGGGGTTTACTTC.

The chain is built from TRBV5-1 and TRBJ2-5; 7 nucleotides line up with TRBD2. Looked up from germline, CDR1 is SGHRS and CDR2 is YFSETQ. This CDR3 contains 15 residues. The trim removed 0 bases at V and 5 bases at J, leaving 7 bases unmatched. CDR3 in DNA: TGCGCCAGCAGCTTGGTGGAGCGGGATCTGGAGACCCAGTACTTC. This sequence encodes CASSLVERDLETQYF.

The chain combines TRBV5-1 with TRBJ2-5; D is unresolved. CDR3 length: 14 residues. The V and J ends lost 1 base and 3 bases respectively, with 10 bases between them. Germline V gives CDR1 SGHRS, CDR2 YFSETQ. The CDR3 here is CASSLNSIKETQYF. CDR3 coding DNA: TGCGCCAGCAGCTTGAATAGCATCAAAGAGACCCAGTACTTC.

This chain links TRBV2 with TRBJ1-1; D unclear. The germline V gene has CDR1 SNHLY and CDR2 FYNNEI. The CDR3 is 12 residues long. Trimming cost V 10 bases and J 1 base, with 10 bases left between them. CDR3 protein: CATNSPNTEAFF. The CDR3 DNA sequence: TGTGCCACGAACAGCCCGAACACTGAAGCTTTCTTT.

The chain recombines TRBV15 with TRBJ1-2; D might be TRBD1 (5 bases). Germline assignment: CDR1 LNHNV and CDR2 YYDKDF (reference sequence). This CDR3 is built from 16 residues. V was trimmed by 1 base and J by 1 base, leaving 13 bases between them. CDR3 loop: CATSRVGLGDNYGYTF. In DNA, the CDR3 is TGTGCCACCAGCAGAGTAGGGTTAGGGGATAACTATGGCTACACCTTC.

The chain employs TRBV11-2 and TRBJ2-5, with 12 bases that match TRBD2. V was pared by 3 bases and J by 5 bases, with 4 bases of the junction left unmatched. The CDR3 length is 15 residues. CDR1 is SGHAT and CDR2 is FQNNGV in the germline V gene. The CDR3 DNA is TGTGCCAGCAGCTTGGGGACTAGCGGGTTGGAGACCCAGTACTTC. Translation gives CASSLGTSGLETQYF.

This chain joins TRBV7-6 and TRBJ1-4; tentatively, D is TRBD1 (5 bases). Trimming took 1 base from V and 8 from J, leaving 8 bases between them. The CDR3 sequence is 13 residues long. Germline V gene data show CDR1 as SGHVS and CDR2 as FNYEAQ. The CDR3 DNA sequence: TGTGCCAGCAGCTTAGAAAGGGGAGAAAAACTGTTTTTT. Translation: CASSLERGEKLFF. The full variable domain, in which reference TRBV7-6 and TRBJ1-4 provide the parts outside the CDR3, is GAGVSQSPRYKVTKRGQDVALRCDPISGHVSLYWYRQALGQGPEFLTYFNYEAQQDKSGLPNDRFSAERPEGSISTLTIQRTEQRDSAMYRCASSLERGEKLFFGSGTQLSVL.

This sequence joins TRBV2 and TRBJ1-5; the match to TRBD1 covers 10 bases. Germline CDR1 SNHLY, CDR2 FYNNEI. V lost 6 bases to trimming and J lost 3 bases; unmatched junction nucleotides: 8. This CDR3 contains 16 residues. The CDR3 sequence: CASRGQGVPSNQPQHF. Written as DNA, the CDR3 is TGTGCCAGCAGAGGACAGGGGGTCCCCTCCAATCAGCCCCAGCATTTT.

This rearrangement joins TRBV2 to TRBJ2-5; D ambiguous. The CDR3 has 12 amino acids. Germline V gene sequence: CDR1 SNHLY, CDR2 FYNNEI. The V end was cut by 7 bases, the J end by 5 bases, with 11 bases between. The CDR3 is CASNRVSETQYF. DNA for the CDR3: TGTGCCAGCAACCGGGTTTCGGAGACCCAGTACTTC.

The rearrangement uses TRBV19 and TRBJ2-7, with D hard to call. The germline V gene has CDR1 LNHDA and CDR2 SQIVND (reference sequence). The CDR3 is 14 amino acids. V gave up 2 bases and J gave up 6 bases, with 14 bases separating them. This CDR3 reads CASSIYGKTGEQYF. In nucleotides, the CDR3 is TGTGCCAGTAGTATATATGGTAAAACGGGCGAGCAGTACTTC.

The genes are TRBV5-1 and TRBJ2-2; D may be TRBD2 (6 bases). The CDR3 totals 14 residues. Germline lookup yields CDR1 SGHRS and CDR2 YFSETQ. Trimming took 7 bases from V and 2 from J, leaving 12 bases between them. CDR3: CASGNSGNTGELFF. DNA of the CDR3: TGCGCCAGCGGAAATAGCGGTAACACCGGGGAGCTGTTTTTT.

J is TRBJ2-5 and V is TRBV11-2; maybe TRBD2 (6 bases). CDR3 length equals 13 residues. V lost 5 bases and J lost 4, with 11 bases in between. CDR1 and CDR2 (germline): SGHAT, FQNNGV. CDR3: CASSPPGAETQYF. CDR3 nucleotides: TGTGCCAGCAGCCCCCCGGGAGCAGAGACCCAGTACTTC.

The rearrangement links TRBV6-5 to TRBJ1-2; the D gene is possibly TRBD1 (5 bases). The CDR3 is made up of 15 amino acids. Germline CDR1 MNHEY, CDR2 SVGAGI. Trimming pared 7 bases from V and 2 bases from J, leaving 17 bases between. CDR3 residues: CASNPQPPGNYGYTF. CDR3 nucleotide sequence: TGTGCCAGCAACCCCCAGCCCCCAGGGAACTATGGCTACACCTTC.

This chain uses TRBV9 with TRBJ1-2, with TRBD1 matching over 8 bases. CDR3 length: 15 residues. J lost 5 bases, V lost 4 bases, and 10 bases had no gene match. Looked up from germline, CDR1 is SGDLS and CDR2 is YYNGEE. The DNA for the CDR3 is TGTGCCAGCAGCAGAGGAGGACAGGGCGGGTATGGCTACACCTTC. This encodes CASSRGGQGGYGYTF.

This sequence joins TRBV7-6 and TRBJ2-5; maybe TRBD2 (6 bases). The DNA end lines up better with TRBJ2-7; the J call may be wrong. In germline, CDR1 is SGHVS, CDR2 FNYEAQ. The length of the CDR3 is 16 residues. The CDR3 spells CASSRTGGPTPYEQYF. DNA for the CDR3: TGTGCCAGCAGCCGAACCGGGGGTCCCACCCCTTACGAGCAGTACTTC.